This T cell receptor beta chain was obtained from a study of cytomegalovirus exposure and HLA in healthy donors. This clone was observed a handful of times. The CDR3 extends over 12 amino acids. CDR1 LNHDA and CDR2 SQIVND come from the germline V gene (reference sequence). V shed 3 bases and J shed 6 bases, with 9 bases lying between them. Primers included in the PCR were 60 Vbeta and 13 Jbeta primers. The assay was immunoSEQ multiplex PCR, and TCRdb's table has in-frame clones only and misses some. The sample consists of under 250,000 clones, roughly 80% of them appearing once. This receptor was obtained from a woman aged 25 to 45 in good health and CMV-seronegative. Input material: PBMCs. V and J are TRBV19 and TRBJ2-7, with a tentative D call TRBD2 (6 bases). CDR3 loop: CASSIGDSEQYF. CDR3 DNA sequence: TGTGCCAGTAGTATTGGGGACTCCGAGCAGTACTTC.